The TCR beta chain described here comes from a study of beta chain features in type 1 diabetes. On the study more broadly: The samples had roughly 110,000,000 sorted cells examined in all. Study findings and constraints: Naive, central memory and regulatory TCRB repertoires appeared more similar among patients than healthy donors. All four CD4+ subsets of Type 1 diabetes patients contained TCRB CDR3s that were moderately but significantly shorter.

This clone was detected a few times. Its antigen is still unknown. V lost 5 bases and J 0 bases, leaving 8 bases between the germline ends. The length of the CDR3 is 15 residues. The V gene's germline CDR1 is SGHTA and CDR2 FQGNSA. Reverse transcribing all isolated RNA meant expressed TCRB transcripts were sequenced. Only in-frame clones appear in the TCRdb table, and some are missing; sequencing was by immunoSEQ multiplex PCR. The repertoire has around 280,000 clones, under 8.5% of them found once; the top ten carry roughly 0.94%. A CD45RO/CCR7/CD25/CD127/CD95/CD27 panel sorted naive, central memory, regulatory and stem cell-like memory CD4+ cells.

This clonotype originated in a woman aged 18 to 35 in good health. Source material: central memory CD4+ T cells from blood. The chain is built from TRBV7-2 and TRBJ2-6; D is unclear. CDR3 protein: CASSRQHSGANVLTF. The CDR3 DNA is TGTGCCAGCAGCCGCCAGCACTCTGGGGCCAACGTCCTGACTTTC.